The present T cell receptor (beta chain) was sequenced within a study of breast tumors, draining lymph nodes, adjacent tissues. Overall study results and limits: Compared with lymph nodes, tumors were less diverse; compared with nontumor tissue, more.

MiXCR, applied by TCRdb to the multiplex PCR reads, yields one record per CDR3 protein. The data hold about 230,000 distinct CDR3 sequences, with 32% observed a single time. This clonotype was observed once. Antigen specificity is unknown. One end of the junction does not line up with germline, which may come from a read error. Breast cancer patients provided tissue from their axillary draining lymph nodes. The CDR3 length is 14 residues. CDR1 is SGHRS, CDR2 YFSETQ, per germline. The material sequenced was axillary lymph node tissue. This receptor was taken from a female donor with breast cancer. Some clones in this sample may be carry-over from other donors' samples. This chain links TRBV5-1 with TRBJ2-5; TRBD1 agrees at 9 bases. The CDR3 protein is CASSSVTGGETQYF. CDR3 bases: TGTGCCAGCAGCTCGGTGACAGGGGGGGAGACCCAGTACTTC.